What follows are 20 T cell receptor beta chains derived from one specimen sequenced in a study of blood T cell repertoires in COVID-19. The protocol was immunoSEQ multiplex PCR, while the TCRdb copy is restricted to in-frame clones and leaves out a portion. There are fewer than 400,000 clones in the sample; 80% to 90% occur only once, and roughly 3% lies in the top ten. Sequenced: peripheral blood. Receptor source: a man aged 25-45 years with active or convalescent COVID-19.

With regard to this clone: An end of the junction differs from the germline gene, which may be a read error. The sample has other DNA sequences that encode this CDR3 too. The V gene is TRBV7-3, the J gene TRBJ2-2; possible D gene TRBD1, 6 bases. Germline loops: CDR1 SGHTA, CDR2 FQGTGA. The CDR3 has 15 residues. CDR3 sequence: CASSLSGDGTGELFF. Written as DNA, the CDR3 is TGTGCCAGCAGCTTATCAGGGGATGGCACCGGGGAACTGTTTTTT.

This clone showed up just a few times. The chain uses TRBV7-8 and TRBJ2-3; 11 bases map to TRBD2. This CDR3 is 17 amino acids long. Unmatched junction bases numbered 11, after V lost 5 bases and J lost 4 bases. In germline, CDR1 is SGHVS, CDR2 FQNEAQ. The CDR3 sequence: CASSLRPSGRRADTQYF. CDR3 coding DNA: TGTGCCAGCAGCCTCCGCCCTAGCGGGAGGCGGGCAGATACGCAGTATTTT.

The rearrangement links TRBV27 to TRBJ1-1; the match to TRBD1 covers 7 bases. Germline CDR1 reads MNHEY; CDR2 reads SMNVEV (reference sequence). This CDR3 comprises 14 residues. J was trimmed by 2 bases and V by 6 bases; bases with no gene match: 6. The CDR3 region is CASSLTGPNTEAFF. CDR3 DNA sequence: TGTGCCAGCAGCTTGACAGGGCCCAACACTGAAGCTTTCTTT.

The genes are TRBV19 and TRBJ1-1; D gene unclear. CDR3 length equals 15 residues. Germline CDR1 LNHDA, CDR2 SQIVND (reference sequence). Trimming took off 5 bases at V and 0 bases at J, with 13 bases between the two ends. CDR3 region: CASSLQDFMNTEAFF. The CDR3 DNA follows: TGTGCCAGTAGTTTGCAGGACTTCATGAACACTGAAGCTTTCTTT.

V gene TRBV5-4 combines with J gene TRBJ2-1, with 8 bases fitting TRBD2. The CDR3 loop spans 14 amino acids. V lost 3 bases to trimming and J lost 9 bases; unmatched junction nucleotides: 8. CDR1 and CDR2 from the germline V gene are SGHNT and YYREEE (reference sequence). This CDR3 reads CASSSGTRGGEQFF. The CDR3 DNA sequence: TGTGCCAGCAGCTCGGGGACTAGAGGGGGTGAGCAGTTCTTC.

J is TRBJ2-3 and V is TRBV5-1; D might be TRBD2 (6 bases). V lost 2 bases to trimming and J lost 3 bases, with 10 bases between them. The germline CDR1 and CDR2 sequences are SGHRS and YFSETQ. This CDR3 has 14 residues. Here the CDR3 reads CASSFGLSTDTQYF. The CDR3 nucleotides are TGCGCCAGCAGCTTCGGACTATCGACAGATACGCAGTATTTT.

The chain recombines TRBV7-8 with TRBJ2-1; 9 positions match TRBD2. Germline V gene data show CDR1 as SGHVS and CDR2 as FQNEAQ. V lost 3 bases to trimming and J lost 0 bases; unmatched junction nucleotides: 9. The CDR3 length is 18 residues. The CDR3 spells CASSFELAGGSSYNEQFF. CDR3 coding DNA: TGTGCCAGCAGCTTTGAACTAGCGGGTGGGAGCTCCTACAATGAGCAGTTCTTC.

This clone was seen just once. The CDR3: CASSQEVRRGPSTNEKLFF. The CDR3 nucleotides read TGTGCCAGCAGCCAAGAAGTCCGGCGGGGGCCTTCAACTAATGAAAAACTGTTTTTT. The V and J genes are TRBV3-1 (or the pseudogene TRBV3-2) and TRBJ1-4; possibly TRBD1 for D (6 bases). The length of the CDR3 is 19 residues. The germline V gene has CDR1 LGHDT and CDR2 YNNKEL (reference sequence). V was trimmed by 0 bases and J by 0 bases, leaving 17 bases between them.

A single count supports this clone. The chain combines TRBV6-6 with TRBJ2-1; D call uncertain. The CDR3 is 12 amino acids. Per germline, CDR1 MNHNY and CDR2 SVGAGI (reference sequence). V was shortened by 4 bases and J by 8 bases, with 9 bases between the two germline ends. The CDR3 nucleotides read TGTGCCAGCAGTTTATCACACGATGAGCAGTTCTTC. As protein: CASSLSHDEQFF.

The chain employs TRBV5-1 and TRBJ1-2; D not certain. The V gene lost 0 bases and the J gene lost 3 bases, with 15 bases spanning the gap. Germline lookup yields CDR1 SGHRS and CDR2 YFSETQ. There are 16 residues in the CDR3. The CDR3 protein is CASSLDGRWLDYGYTF. The CDR3 DNA is TGCGCCAGCAGCTTGGATGGCAGGTGGCTCGACTATGGCTACACCTTC. Full variable domain (rest looked up from reference TRBV5-1 and TRBJ1-2): KAGVTQTPRYLIKTRGQQVTLSCSPISGHRSVSWYQQTPGQGLQFLFEYFSETQRNKGNFPGRFSGRQFSNSRSEMNVSTLELGDSALYLCASSLDGRWLDYGYTFGSGTRLTVV.

The chain has TRBV30 and TRBJ1-6; TRBD1 aligns across 9 bases. The CDR3 is 15 residues long. Germline assignment: CDR1 GTSNPN and CDR2 SVGIG (reference sequence). Trimming cost V 2 bases and J 10 bases; bases outside gene matches: 9. CDR3 sequence reads: CAWSPPGQGLSPLHF. The CDR3 nucleotides read TGTGCCTGGAGTCCTCCGGGACAGGGATTATCACCCCTCCACTTT.

This clone was recorded at least ten times. The rearrangement links TRBV14 to TRBJ2-5; 8 bases are a match to TRBD2. Unmatched junction bases numbered 11, after V lost 4 bases and J lost 4 bases. The CDR3 is made up of 16 amino acids. Germline V gene data show CDR1 as SGHDN and CDR2 as FVKESK. CDR3 in amino acids: CASSRSGGGLAETQYF. DNA of the CDR3: TGTGCCAGCAGCCGAAGTGGTGGAGGACTAGCAGAGACCCAGTACTTC.

This clone was detected only once. This chain joins TRBV19 and TRBJ2-1; D may be TRBD2 (5 bases). The V gene's germline CDR1 is LNHDA and CDR2 SQIVND (reference sequence). V gave up 10 bases and J gave up 7 bases, with 20 bases separating them. The CDR3 is 14 amino acids. Written as DNA, the CDR3 is TGTGCCACTAAGGGAGTGGTTGGGCCGAATGAGCAGTTCTTC. Translation gives CATKGVVGPNEQFF.

This clone came up once. The V and J genes are TRBV30 and TRBJ1-2, with 7 bases identical to TRBD1. From germline, CDR1 is GTSNPN and CDR2 SVGIG (reference sequence). The CDR3 extends over 15 amino acids. With V trimmed by 0 bases and J by 4 bases, 8 bases remained unmatched. The CDR3 spells CAWSVLRDSIYGYTF. The CDR3 DNA is TGTGCCTGGAGTGTACTCCGGGACAGTATCTATGGCTACACCTTC.

The rearrangement uses TRBV2 and TRBJ2-2; a possible D gene is TRBD1 (5 bases). The CDR3 totals 13 residues. Germline V CDR1 and CDR2: SNHLY, FYNNEI. The V end was cut by 11 bases, the J end by 2 bases, with 12 bases between. The DNA for the CDR3 is TGTGCCGGGAAGGGGTTAAACACCGGGGAGCTGTTTTTT. Translating gives CAGKGLNTGELFF.

The chain has TRBV9 and TRBJ1-4, with D tentatively TRBD1 (5 bases). The germline V and J ends were trimmed by 0 bases and 3 bases, with 9 bases remaining between them. The CDR3 consists of 15 residues. CDR1 is SGDLS and CDR2 is YYNGEE in the germline V gene. The CDR3 DNA sequence: TGTGCCAGCAGCGTAGGTGGGGGGGCTAATGAAAAACTGTTTTTT. The encoded protein is CASSVGGGANEKLFF.

This rearrangement joins TRBV4-2 to TRBJ2-1; TRBD2 matches at 13 bases. With V trimmed by 3 bases and J by 7 bases, 6 bases remained unmatched. The germline V gene encodes CDR1 LGHNA and CDR2 YNFKEQ. CDR3 length: 16 amino acids. The CDR3 DNA follows: TGTGCCAGCAGCCACGACCCGGGACTAGCGGGAAATGAGCAGTTCTTC. As protein: CASSHDPGLAGNEQFF.

This clone was recorded only once. The chain carries TRBV4-1 and TRBJ1-4; TRBD1 matches 11 bases. V shed 11 bases, J shed 8 bases, and the junction held 7 bases outside the gene matches. Germline-derived CDR1 and CDR2 are MGHRA and YSYEKL. This CDR3 region has 13 residues. CDR3 DNA: TGCGCCTTCAAGGGACAGGGGGGAGAAAAACTGTTTTTT. It encodes CAFKGQGGEKLFF.

The table lists this clone with a few counts. The CDR3 here is CASREGNTEAFF. Here the CDR3 DNA reads TGTGCCAGCAGGGAGGGGAACACTGAAGCTTTCTTT. This sequence joins TRBV28 and TRBJ1-1; D gene ambiguous. Germline V gene data show CDR1 as MDHEN and CDR2 as SYDVKM. The CDR3 is 12 amino acids. Trimming left V 6 bases short and J 1 base short, with 6 bases between.

V usage is TRBV7-2 and J usage is TRBJ2-1; 13 nucleotides align to TRBD2. V lost 5 bases and J lost 4; bases outside the gene matches: 5. CDR3 length: 16 residues. The germline V gene encodes CDR1 SGHTA and CDR2 FQGNSA. In DNA form, the CDR3 reads TGTGCCAGCAGCCCTATGACTAGCGGGGGGTACAATGAGCAGTTCTTC. Translation: CASSPMTSGGYNEQFF.